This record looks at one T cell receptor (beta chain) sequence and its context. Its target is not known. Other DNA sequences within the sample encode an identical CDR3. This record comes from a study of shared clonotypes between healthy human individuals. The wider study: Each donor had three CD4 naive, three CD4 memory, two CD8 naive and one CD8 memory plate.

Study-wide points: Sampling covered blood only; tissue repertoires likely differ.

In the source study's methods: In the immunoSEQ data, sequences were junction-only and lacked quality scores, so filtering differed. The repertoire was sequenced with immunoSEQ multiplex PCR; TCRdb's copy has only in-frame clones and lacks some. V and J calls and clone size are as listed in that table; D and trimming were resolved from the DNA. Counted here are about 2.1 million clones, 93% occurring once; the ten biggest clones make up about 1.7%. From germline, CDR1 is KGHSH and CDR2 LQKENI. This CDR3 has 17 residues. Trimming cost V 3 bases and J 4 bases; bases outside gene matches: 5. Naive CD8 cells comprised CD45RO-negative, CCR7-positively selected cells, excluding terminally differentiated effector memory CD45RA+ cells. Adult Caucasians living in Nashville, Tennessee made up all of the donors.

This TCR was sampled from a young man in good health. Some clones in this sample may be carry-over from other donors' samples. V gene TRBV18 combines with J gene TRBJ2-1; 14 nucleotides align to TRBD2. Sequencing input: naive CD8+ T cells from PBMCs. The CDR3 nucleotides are TGTGCCAGCTCACCGCCGGGACTAGCGGGAGCGTACAATGAGCAGTTCTTC. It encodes CASSPPGLAGAYNEQFF. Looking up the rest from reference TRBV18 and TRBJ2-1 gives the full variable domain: NAGVMQNPRHLVRRRGQEARLRCSPMKGHSHVYWYRQLPEEGLKFMVYLQKENIIDESGMPKERFSAEFPKEGPSILRIQQVVRGDSAAYFCASSPPGLAGAYNEQFFGPGTRLTVL.